This T cell receptor (beta chain) was obtained from a study of blood T cells in healthy people across ages. Next came a second PCR, run for about 6 to 11 cycles, which used a sample-barcoded 5' primer along with a J-beta primer mix. TCRdb reprocessed the 5' RACE reads via MiXCR and lists one record per CDR3 protein. The sample yields around 900,000 distinct CDR3 sequences, under 35% seen once. In germline, CDR1 is DFQATT, CDR2 SNEGSKA (reference sequence). The CDR3 loop spans 12 amino acids. V lost 3 bases and J lost 3, with 6 bases in between. The rearrangement joins TRBV20-1 to TRBJ2-1, with unresolved D. This sequence was found in a woman over 75 in good health. Sequencing was performed on blood. CDR3 residues: CSARSGYNEQFF. The CDR3 coding sequence is TGCAGTGCTAGGTCAGGCTACAATGAGCAGTTCTTC.